This entry lists 5 T cell receptor beta chains sequenced from one sample in a study of metastatic and nonmetastatic thyroid tumors. There were no patients who had received any treatment before thyroid surgery. Using MiXCR, TCRdb reanalyzed the PCR reads. This table has more than 15,000 clones, 22% appearing once. The sample taken for sequencing was adjacent normal tissue. All receptors derive from a female donor with papillary thyroid cancer or a benign thyroid nodule (not recorded which). Some clones in this sample may be carry-over from other donors' samples.

The rearrangement links TRBV20-1 to TRBJ1-2; no reliable D call. Trimming stripped 0 bases from V and 6 bases from J, with 11 bases between. Germline V gives CDR1 DFQATT, CDR2 SNEGSKA (reference sequence). The CDR3 loop spans 13 amino acids. The CDR3 DNA reads as TGCAGTGCTAGAGATGTGGGTAGTGATGGCTACACCTTC. It specifies CSARDVGSDGYTF.

In this sample, this clone turned up many times. The rearrangement links TRBV9 to TRBJ2-1; possibly TRBD2 for D (6 bases). The CDR3 is 14 residues long. Germline values: CDR1 SGDLS, CDR2 YYNGEE. V was trimmed by 0 bases and J by 8 bases, leaving 12 bases between them. Here the CDR3 reads CASSVESPGDEQFF. CDR3 in DNA: TGTGCCAGCAGCGTAGAATCTCCGGGGGATGAGCAGTTCTTC. Using reference TRBV9 and TRBJ2-1 for the parts outside the CDR3, the full variable domain is DSGVTQTPKHLITATGQRVTLRCSPRSGDLSVYWYQQSLDQGLQFLIQYYNGEERAKGNILERFSAQQFPDLHSELNLSSLELGDSALYFCASSVESPGDEQFFGPGTRLTVL.

This clone is judged medium-sized. This chain uses TRBV6-2 or TRBV6-3 with TRBJ1-5; D not resolved. V was trimmed by 6 bases and J by 2 bases, leaving 14 bases between them. This CDR3 spans 15 amino acids. CDR1 and CDR2 (germline): MNHEY, SVGEGT. The CDR3 DNA reads as TGTGCCAGCAGCCCCGGTATGGGTGGCAATCAGCCCCAGCATTTT. Translating it yields CASSPGMGGNQPQHF.

The table lists this clone with a few counts. This chain links TRBV7-2 with TRBJ2-7; perhaps D is TRBD1 or TRBD2 (5 bases each). This CDR3 is 15 amino acids long. V was trimmed by 5 bases and J by 0 bases, leaving 14 bases between them. CDR1 and CDR2 (germline): SGHTA, FQGNSA. The CDR3 sequence: CASSEGLGSSYEQYF. Here the CDR3 DNA reads TGTGCCAGCAGCGAGGGGTTAGGGAGCTCCTACGAGCAGTACTTC.

This clone appeared many times. CDR3 bases: TGTGCCAGCAGCACCACAGGACGCAATCAGCCCCAGCATTTT. Its translation: CASSTTGRNQPQHF. The chain couples TRBV7-9 to TRBJ1-5; weak D call: TRBD1 (5 bases). Trimming removed 5 bases from V and 2 bases from J, with 10 bases in between. The CDR3 extends over 14 amino acids. Germline V gives CDR1 SEHNR, CDR2 FQNEAQ (reference sequence).